This passage covers 28 T cell receptor beta chains from one sample sequenced in a study of cytomegalovirus exposure and HLA in healthy donors. Amplification used 60 Vbeta primers and 13 Jbeta primers. TCRdb's copy holds only in-frame clones and misses some; the assay was immunoSEQ multiplex PCR. In the table there are some 90,000 clones, roughly four fifths of which are singletons. The sample consisted of PBMCs. The receptors come from a man aged 30 to 45 in good health and CMV-seronegative.

This sequence joins TRBV29-1 and TRBJ2-4; D unclear. From germline, CDR1 is SQVTM and CDR2 ANQGSEA. V lost 7 bases, J lost 1 base, and 5 bases lay in between. The CDR3 covers 11 residues. The DNA for the CDR3 is TGCAGCGGGCATGCCAAAAACATTCAGTACTTC. This gives the protein CSGHAKNIQYF.

The V gene is TRBV27, the J gene TRBJ1-1, with D unclear. V was shortened by 2 bases and J by 5 bases, with 12 bases between the two germline ends. CDR3 length: 14 residues. From germline, CDR1 is MNHEY and CDR2 SMNVEV (reference sequence). In DNA form, the CDR3 reads TGTGCCAGCAGTTTAAACGGGAGATGGACTGAAGCTTTCTTT. It codes for CASSLNGRWTEAFF.

This clone was detected a few times. The rearrangement links TRBV29-1 to TRBJ1-4; TRBD1 matches 12 bases. The CDR3 has 14 amino acids. Germline CDR1 and CDR2: SQVTM and ANQGSEA. Trimming removed 3 bases from V and 8 bases from J; junction bases left unmatched: 4. The CDR3 sequence: CSVEAGTGGEKLFF. CDR3 coding DNA: TGCAGCGTTGAGGCCGGGACAGGGGGCGAAAAACTGTTTTTT.

The chain combines TRBV28 with TRBJ2-5; TRBD2 aligns across 12 bases. Germline-derived CDR1 and CDR2 are MDHEN and SYDVKM. The V and J ends lost 5 bases and 5 bases, in that order; junction bases with no gene match: 6. There are 15 residues in the CDR3. This chain's CDR3 is CASSIRLAGVETQYF. CDR3 nucleotides: TGTGCCAGCAGTATACGACTAGCGGGAGTGGAGACCCAGTACTTC. The full variable domain, in which reference TRBV28 and TRBJ2-5 provide the parts outside the CDR3, is DVKVTQSSRYLVKRTGEKVFLECVQDMDHENMFWYRQDPGLGLRLIYFSYDVKMKEKGDIPEGYSVSREKKERFSLILESASTNQTSMYLCASSIRLAGVETQYFGPGTRLLVL.

The chain joins TRBV10-3 to TRBJ1-5; D uncertain. The CDR3 totals 16 residues. Germline CDR1 ENHRY, CDR2 SYGVKD. The germline V and J ends were trimmed by 0 bases and 0 bases, with 9 bases remaining between them. CDR3: CAISESTPGSNQPQHF. CDR3 nucleotide sequence: TGTGCCATCAGTGAGTCAACTCCCGGTAGCAATCAGCCCCAGCATTTT.

This sequence joins TRBV7-9 and TRBJ1-2, with TRBD1 identical over 9 bases. V trimming: 5 bases; J trimming: 3 bases; junction bases outside the gene matches: 7. The CDR3 contains 15 residues. Germline V CDR1 and CDR2: SEHNR, FQNEAQ (reference sequence). The CDR3 DNA sequence: TGTGCCAGCAGCCCGGACAGGGGAGGGTACTATGGCTACACCTTC. Encoded protein: CASSPDRGGYYGYTF. Combining the CDR3 with reference TRBV7-9 and TRBJ1-2 gives the whole variable domain DTGVSQNPRHKITKRGQNVTFRCDPISEHNRLYWYRQTLGQGPEFLTYFQNEAQLEKSRLLSDRFSAERPKGSFSTLEIQRTEQGDSAMYLCASSPDRGGYYGYTFGSGTRLTVV.

The gene calls are TRBV2 and TRBJ1-1; TRBD1 aligns across 11 bases. V dropped 6 bases and J dropped 1; count of bases not matched to a gene: 4. The CDR3 has 15 residues. The V gene's germline CDR1 is SNHLY and CDR2 FYNNEI. CDR3 DNA: TGTGCCAGCAGAACGGACAGGGGGCAGAACACTGAAGCTTTCTTT. Residues: CASRTDRGQNTEAFF.

CDR3 residues: CASSPRRYRGADEKLFF. The CDR3 coding sequence is TGTGCCAGCAGTCCACGCCGGTATCGGGGGGCTGATGAAAAACTGTTTTTT. The genes are TRBV27 and TRBJ1-4; a possible D gene is TRBD1 (6 bases). From germline, CDR1 is MNHEY and CDR2 SMNVEV (reference sequence). The length of the CDR3 is 17 residues. Trimming removed 5 bases at V and 6 bases at J, with 22 bases between.

V is TRBV18 and J is TRBJ2-5; 9 nucleotides agree with TRBD1. The ends lost 7 bases at V and 2 bases at J; junction bases unmatched: 8. This CDR3 region has 15 residues. Germline V gives CDR1 KGHSH, CDR2 LQKENI. In nucleotides, the CDR3 is TGTGCCAGCTTTGAGGACAGGGGAGGTCAAGAGACCCAGTACTTC. It is translated as CASFEDRGGQETQYF.

CDR3 coding DNA: TGTGCCAGCAATCGGAACGGGAACGAGCAGTACTTC. As protein: CASNRNGNEQYF. The V and J genes are TRBV6-6 and TRBJ2-7, with D possibly matching TRBD2 (5 bases). The CDR3 totals 12 residues. Trimming cost V 7 bases and J 5 bases, with 12 bases left between them. Germline-derived CDR1 and CDR2 are MNHNY and SVGAGI (reference sequence).

The chain carries TRBV19 and TRBJ1-1; D is unclear. CDR1 is LNHDA and CDR2 is SQIVND in the germline V gene (reference sequence). V dropped 6 bases and J dropped 5 bases, with 13 bases sitting between them. The CDR3 sequence is 13 residues long. CDR3 residues: CASSRSAGTEAFF. CDR3 DNA: TGTGCCAGTAGCCGGAGTGCCGGGACTGAAGCTTTCTTT.

Written as DNA, the CDR3 is TGTGCCAGCAGCAAAGTGTCTAGCGGGACATTTTCTCGTGAGCAGTTCTTC. It encodes CASSKVSSGTFSREQFF. The chain couples TRBV21-1 to TRBJ2-1; TRBD2, the table's D call, was not compared with the DNA. TRBV21-1 is a pseudogene locus. This CDR3 is 17 amino acids long.

V and J are TRBV2 and TRBJ1-5; TRBD1 might be the D (6 bases). V lost 3 bases and J lost 2, with 11 bases in between. The CDR3 sequence is 15 residues long. The germline gives CDR1 SNHLY, CDR2 FYNNEI. CDR3 DNA sequence: TGTGCCAGCAGTGATATGGGGGCTGGCAATCAGCCCCAGCATTTT. Residues: CASSDMGAGNQPQHF.

This rearrangement joins TRBV14 to TRBJ2-2, with D possibly matching TRBD2 (6 bases). Trimming stripped 5 bases from V and 4 bases from J, with 11 bases between. CDR1 and CDR2 from the germline V gene are SGHDN and FVKESK. The CDR3 runs to 14 residues. The CDR3 coding sequence is TGTGCCAGCAGCGGAGGGTTGAGCACCGGGGAGCTGTTTTTT. This sequence encodes CASSGGLSTGELFF.

The rearrangement uses TRBV7-2 and TRBJ2-3; 9 positions agree with TRBD2. CDR1 and CDR2 from the germline V gene are SGHTA and FQGNSA. V lost 8 bases and J lost 2; bases outside the gene matches: 8. The CDR3 totals 15 residues. The DNA of the CDR3 is TGTGCCAGCGGAAGGGCTAGCGGGGCCACAGATACGCAGTATTTT. It translates to CASGRASGATDTQYF. Variable domain in full (rest from reference TRBV7-2 and TRBJ2-3): GAGVSQSPSNKVTEKGKDVELRCDPISGHTALYWYRQSLGQGLEFLIYFQGNSAPDKSGLPSDRFSAERTGGSVSTLTIQRTQQEDSAVYLCASGRASGATDTQYFGPGTRLTVL.

The gene calls are TRBV4-1 and TRBJ2-1; D might be TRBD2 (6 bases). This CDR3 has 15 amino acids. Trimming cost V 6 bases and J 0 bases, with 12 bases left between them. From germline, CDR1 is MGHRA and CDR2 YSYEKL. CDR3 coding DNA: TGCGCCAGCAGGAGCGGGCTCAGCTCCTACAATGAGCAGTTCTTC. This encodes CASRSGLSSYNEQFF.

The CDR3 sequence: CASSGGLAGKVVSEQFF. The CDR3 region has the DNA TGTGCCAGCAGTGGGGGACTAGCGGGAAAGGTTGTAAGTGAGCAGTTCTTC. The rearrangement joins TRBV25-1 to TRBJ2-1; 13 bases map to TRBD2. The CDR3 sequence is 17 residues long. Trimming cost V 4 bases and J 9 bases; bases outside gene matches: 12. Germline-derived CDR1 and CDR2 are MGHDK and SYGVNS.

J is TRBJ2-7 and V is TRBV10-3; 7 bases align to TRBD1. CDR3 length: 15 amino acids. V lost 6 bases to trimming and J lost 3 bases; unmatched junction nucleotides: 11. Germline V gene sequence: CDR1 ENHRY, CDR2 SYGVKD. CDR3 protein: CAISPGQSLNYEQYF. As DNA, the CDR3 is TGTGCCATCAGCCCGGGACAGTCCTTAAACTACGAGCAGTACTTC.

The chain uses TRBV19 and TRBJ2-2; possibly TRBD2 for D (6 bases). V lost 9 bases and J lost 5, with 19 bases in between. The germline gives CDR1 LNHDA, CDR2 SQIVND (reference sequence). The CDR3 runs 15 residues. CDR3 sequence reads: CARGGLGGRTGELFF. The CDR3, as DNA: TGTGCCAGGGGGGGATTGGGGGGTCGTACCGGGGAGCTGTTTTTT.

The chain links TRBV7-3 to TRBJ2-7, with 8 bases lining up with TRBD1. The V and J ends lost 1 base and 5 bases, in that order; junction bases with no gene match: 1. Germline V CDR1 and CDR2: SGHTA, FQGTGA. There are 13 residues in the CDR3. DNA of the CDR3: TGTGCCAGCAGCTTAATACAGGGGGACGAGCAGTACTTC. It encodes CASSLIQGDEQYF.

This rearrangement joins TRBV2 to TRBJ1-2; no clear D gene. CDR1 and CDR2 from the germline V gene are SNHLY and FYNNEI. V was pared by 5 bases and J by 5 bases, with 18 bases between. The CDR3 is 15 residues long. The DNA for the CDR3 is TGTGCCAGCAGTATCCGGGAAGGATCATTATATGGCTACACCTTC. This codes for CASSIREGSLYGYTF.

The gene calls are TRBV4-1 and TRBJ2-1; TRBD2 agrees at 8 bases. The CDR3 runs to 14 residues. The germline gives CDR1 MGHRA, CDR2 YSYEKL. V shed 3 bases, J shed 8 bases, and the junction held 6 bases outside the gene matches. The CDR3 sequence: CASSHAGGGYEQFF. In DNA, the CDR3 is TGCGCCAGCAGCCACGCGGGGGGCGGCTATGAGCAGTTCTTC.

This clone has only one observation. V is TRBV7-8 and J is TRBJ1-4; 8 bases map to TRBD1. Trimming at V came to 6 bases and at J to 2 bases, leaving 5 bases not matched to a gene. The CDR3 has 15 amino acids. Germline V gene sequence: CDR1 SGHVS, CDR2 FQNEAQ. CDR3 loop: CASREQGATNEKLFF. The CDR3, as DNA: TGTGCCAGCAGAGAGCAGGGGGCCACTAATGAAAAACTGTTTTTT.

J is TRBJ2-1 and V is TRBV5-1; no clear D. This CDR3 has 13 amino acids. V lost 1 base to trimming and J lost 7 bases, with 9 bases between them. Germline loops: CDR1 SGHRS, CDR2 YFSETQ. Here the CDR3 reads CASSLRLQNEQFF. The CDR3 bases are TGCGCCAGCAGCTTGCGCTTACAAAATGAGCAGTTCTTC.

This chain links TRBV7-2 with TRBJ2-6; no clear D gene. This CDR3 has 11 residues. V gave up 1 base and J gave up 11 bases, with 3 bases separating them. Per germline, CDR1 SGHTA and CDR2 FQGNSA. The CDR3 here is CASSLVDVLTF. The CDR3 DNA is TGTGCCAGCAGCTTAGTCGACGTCCTGACTTTC.

This clone was seen once. The chain carries TRBV6-5 and TRBJ1-4; the D gene is possibly TRBD1 (6 bases). This CDR3 has 14 amino acids. CDR1 and CDR2 (germline): MNHEY, SVGAGI. V was pared by 7 bases and J by 8 bases, with 17 bases between. The CDR3 nucleotides read TGTGCCAGCACCGAGGGGGGACTAAACGAAAAACTGTTTTTT. Translating it yields CASTEGGLNEKLFF.

This sequence joins TRBV9 and TRBJ1-3; D gene ambiguous. The CDR3 runs to 15 residues. V lost 1 base, J lost 1 base, and 9 bases lay in between. Germline CDR1 reads SGDLS; CDR2 reads YYNGEE. The CDR3 nucleotides are TGTGCCAGCAGCGTACTGGGAGCATCTGGAAACACCATATATTTT. Translated: CASSVLGASGNTIYF.

The rearrangement uses TRBV2 and TRBJ2-4; a possible D gene is TRBD1 (5 bases). The CDR3 has 14 residues. Germline loops: CDR1 SNHLY, CDR2 FYNNEI. Trimming shortened V by 6 bases and J by 3 bases, and 12 bases separated the two germline ends. CDR3 DNA: TGTGCCAGCAGAGGTGCAGGGCTCAAAAACATTCAGTACTTC. Translation gives CASRGAGLKNIQYF.